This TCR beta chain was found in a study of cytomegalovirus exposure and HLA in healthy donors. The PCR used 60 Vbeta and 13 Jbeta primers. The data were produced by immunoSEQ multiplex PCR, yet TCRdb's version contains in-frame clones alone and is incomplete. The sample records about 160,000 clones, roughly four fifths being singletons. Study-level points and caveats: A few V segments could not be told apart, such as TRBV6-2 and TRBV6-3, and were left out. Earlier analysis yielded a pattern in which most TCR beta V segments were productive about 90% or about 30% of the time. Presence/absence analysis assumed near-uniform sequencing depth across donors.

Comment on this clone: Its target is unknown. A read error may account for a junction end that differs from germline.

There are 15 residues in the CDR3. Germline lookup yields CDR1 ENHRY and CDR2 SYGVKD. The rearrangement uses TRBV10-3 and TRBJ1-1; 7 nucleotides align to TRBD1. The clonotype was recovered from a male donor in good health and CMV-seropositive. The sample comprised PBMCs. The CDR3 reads CAISESTGIGTEAFF. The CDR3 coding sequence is TGTGCCATCAGCGAGTCGACAGGGATAGGGACTGAAGCTTTCTTT.